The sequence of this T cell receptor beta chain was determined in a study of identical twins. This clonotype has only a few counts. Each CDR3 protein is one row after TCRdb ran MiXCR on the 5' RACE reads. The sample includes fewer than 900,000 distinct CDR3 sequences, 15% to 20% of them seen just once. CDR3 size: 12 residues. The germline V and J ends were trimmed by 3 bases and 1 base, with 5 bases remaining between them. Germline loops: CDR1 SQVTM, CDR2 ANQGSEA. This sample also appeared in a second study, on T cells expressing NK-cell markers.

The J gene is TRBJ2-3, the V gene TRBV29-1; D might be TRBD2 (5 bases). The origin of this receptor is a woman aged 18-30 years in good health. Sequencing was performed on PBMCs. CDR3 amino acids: CSVDGGTDTQYF. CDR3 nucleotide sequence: TGCAGCGTTGACGGGGGCACAGATACGCAGTATTTT.